The 17 T cell receptor beta chains given below trace back to one sample, sequenced in a study of CD4 T cell repertoires in COVID-19. Only in-frame clones appear in the TCRdb table, and some are missing; sequencing was by immunoSEQ multiplex PCR. The table has approximately 8,700 clones, 84% seen once. These memory T cells were uncultured and sequenced directly after ex vivo isolation. The source material was effector memory CD4+ T cells from blood, sampled before the COVID-19 pandemic. These receptors were taken from a human donor who had COVID-19.

The gene calls are TRBV6-1 and TRBJ1-1; unclear D gene. CDR1 and CDR2 (germline): MNHNS, SASEGT. The CDR3 is 14 residues long. V gave up 3 bases and J gave up 5 bases, with 13 bases separating them. The DNA for the CDR3 is TGTGCCAGCAGTGAGAACCCCACGGGGACTGAAGCTTTCTTT. This encodes CASSENPTGTEAFF.

The V and J genes are TRBV7-9 and TRBJ2-2; D is possibly TRBD2 (7 bases). The length of the CDR3 is 14 residues. V shed 3 bases and J shed 7 bases, with 12 bases lying between them. The germline V gene has CDR1 SEHNR and CDR2 FQNEAQ (reference sequence). The CDR3 nucleotides are TGTGCCAGCAGCTTCCGGGGGGCGGACGGGGAGCTGTTTTTT. Protein sequence: CASSFRGADGELFF.

The rearrangement links TRBV9 to TRBJ2-3; 8 bases map to TRBD2. In germline, CDR1 is SGDLS, CDR2 YYNGEE. This CDR3 has 16 residues. V lost 4 bases to trimming and J lost 2 bases; unmatched junction nucleotides: 9. CDR3: CASSPPGLGATDTQYF. CDR3 coding DNA: TGTGCCAGCAGCCCCCCGGGACTAGGGGCCACAGATACGCAGTATTTT.

The chain links TRBV28 to TRBJ2-6, with 12 bases identical to TRBD2. This CDR3 has 18 amino acids. The V gene end was trimmed by 4 bases and the J gene end by 0 bases; junction bases not matched to a gene: 4. Germline values: CDR1 MDHEN, CDR2 SYDVKM. For the CDR3, the DNA is TGTGCCAGCAGTTCGGGACTAGCGGGCTCCTCTGGGGCCAACGTCCTGACTTTC. Its protein product is CASSSGLAGSSGANVLTF.

The rearrangement joins TRBV7-9 to TRBJ1-5, with a weak D call TRBD1 (6 bases). Per the germline V gene, CDR1 is SEHNR and CDR2 is FQNEAQ (reference sequence). CDR3 length equals 13 residues. The V end lost 5 bases, the J end lost 7 bases, and 12 bases lay between the germline ends. The CDR3 DNA is TGTGCCAGCAGCCCCCAGGGGAACCAGCCCCAGCATTTT. Its translation is CASSPQGNQPQHF.

This rearrangement joins TRBV6-1 to TRBJ1-6; no firm D call. The V gene lost 10 bases and the J gene lost 0 bases, with 10 bases spanning the gap. Germline V CDR1 and CDR2: MNHNS, SASEGT. The CDR3 is 14 amino acids. The CDR3 here is CATTISSYNSPLHF. CDR3 coding DNA: TGTGCCACCACGATTAGCTCCTATAATTCACCCCTCCACTTT.

The chain has TRBV28 and TRBJ2-7, with a tentative D call TRBD2 (6 bases). Germline CDR1 MDHEN, CDR2 SYDVKM. The CDR3 runs 15 residues. Trimming took 8 bases from V and 1 from J, leaving 18 bases between them. The CDR3 bases are TGTGCCAGCCGGAGTGGTGGAGGGCGGTCCTACGAGCAGTACTTC. It is translated as CASRSGGGRSYEQYF.

This clone has a single count. The chain has TRBV7-9 and TRBJ2-5; possibly TRBD1 for D (6 bases). The DNA end is a closer match to TRBJ2-7, so the J assignment may be wrong. The CDR3 runs to 17 residues. The germline V gene encodes CDR1 SEHNR and CDR2 FQNEAQ (reference sequence). CDR3 loop: CASSLGAGQTSSYEQYF. The CDR3 DNA reads TGTGCCAGCAGCTTAGGGGCCGGACAGACAAGCTCCTACGAGCAGTACTTC.

The chain links TRBV7-2 to TRBJ2-7; D is uncertain. The V gene lost 1 base and the J gene lost 0 bases, with 7 bases spanning the gap. This CDR3 comprises 14 residues. Germline CDR1 reads SGHTA; CDR2 reads FQGNSA. This CDR3 reads CASSLGVNSYEQYF. As DNA, the CDR3 is TGTGCCAGCAGCTTAGGTGTCAACTCCTACGAGCAGTACTTC.

This clone was seen once. CDR3 DNA sequence: TGTGCCAGTAGTATAATGGCGGGAGGGCGGACCGGGGAGCTGTTTTTT. Its translation: CASSIMAGGRTGELFF. The chain employs TRBV19 and TRBJ2-2; 9 positions agree with TRBD2. J gave up 5 bases and V 2 bases, and 6 bases lay outside the gene matches. CDR3 length: 16 residues. Germline V gene sequence: CDR1 LNHDA, CDR2 SQIVND (reference sequence).

The rearrangement uses TRBV11-2 and TRBJ2-5; D gene ambiguous. The CDR3 spans 15 residues. V was shortened by 0 bases and J by 4 bases, with 12 bases between the two germline ends. The germline gives CDR1 SGHAT, CDR2 FQNNGV. CDR3 sequence (DNA): TGTGCCAGCAGCTTAGATAGGAGACTGACAGAGACCCAGTACTTC. Its translation: CASSLDRRLTETQYF.

The chain is built from TRBV5-1 and TRBJ2-7; 9 positions match TRBD1. J lost 4 bases, V lost 7 bases, and 12 bases had no gene match. CDR3 length equals 15 residues. CDR1 is SGHRS and CDR2 is YFSETQ in the germline V gene. CDR3 residues: CASGLTGGGSYEQYF. In nucleotides, the CDR3 is TGCGCCAGCGGACTAACAGGGGGCGGCTCGTACGAGCAGTACTTC.

The V gene is TRBV5-1, the J gene TRBJ1-1, with 7 bases identical to TRBD1. CDR1 is SGHRS and CDR2 is YFSETQ in the germline V gene. V trimming: 4 bases; J trimming: 3 bases; junction bases outside the gene matches: 12. This CDR3 comprises 16 residues. The DNA of the CDR3 is TGCGCCAGCAGCGCAACAGGGGCCCGAGGATACACTGAAGCTTTCTTT. Translating it yields CASSATGARGYTEAFF.

The rearrangement joins TRBV28 to TRBJ1-2; maybe TRBD1 (5 bases). Per the germline V gene, CDR1 is MDHEN and CDR2 is SYDVKM. The length of the CDR3 is 16 residues. The V end lost 6 bases, the J end lost 0 bases, and 17 bases lay between the germline ends. CDR3 loop: CASRGRGDAANYGYTF. CDR3 coding DNA: TGTGCCAGCAGGGGCCGGGGGGACGCAGCTAACTATGGCTACACCTTC.

The chain recombines TRBV2 with TRBJ1-3; D not resolved. CDR3 length: 15 residues. CDR1 SNHLY and CDR2 FYNNEI come from the germline V gene. V shed 7 bases and J shed 0 bases, with 13 bases lying between them. CDR3 sequence reads: CASTRWEVSGNTIYF. CDR3 coding DNA: TGTGCCAGCACCCGATGGGAGGTCTCTGGAAACACCATATATTTT.

The chain links TRBV11-2 to TRBJ2-7; D is unclear. Germline CDR1 is SGHAT and CDR2 is FQNNGV. V lost 0 bases to trimming and J lost 2 bases, with 11 bases between them. The CDR3 is 15 amino acids. DNA of the CDR3: TGTGCCAGCAGCTTAGATTCGGAGAATCCCTACGAGCAGTACTTC. This translates into CASSLDSENPYEQYF. Complete variable domain (other parts from reference TRBV11-2 and TRBJ2-7): EAGVAQSPRYKIIEKRQSVAFWCNPISGHATLYWYQQILGQGPKLLIQFQNNGVVDDSQLPKDRFSAERLKGVDSTLKIQPAKLEDSAVYLCASSLDSENPYEQYFGPGTRLTVT.

The chain recombines TRBV5-6 with TRBJ2-2, with 9 bases aligning to TRBD1. The V and J ends lost 3 bases and 3 bases, in that order; junction bases with no gene match: 3. Germline assignment: CDR1 SGHDT and CDR2 YYEEEE. The CDR3 totals 15 residues. CDR3 DNA: TGTGCCAGCAGCTGGACAGGGGTGGACACCGGGGAGCTGTTTTTT. This sequence encodes CASSWTGVDTGELFF.